The T cell receptor beta chain under discussion was sequenced for a study of T cells after yellow fever vaccination. J lost 10 bases, V lost 6 bases, and 10 bases had no gene match. The V gene's germline CDR1 is DFQATT and CDR2 SNEGSKA (reference sequence). This CDR3 spans 13 amino acids. This clonotype was seen a few times. TCRdb redid the calling of the 5' RACE reads with MiXCR, one entry per CDR3 protein. The sample lists over 250,000 distinct CDR3 sequences; around 5.3% were seen once. The genes are TRBV20-1 and TRBJ1-4, with 8 nucleotides matching TRBD1. This sample comprised CD4+ T cells sorted from PBMCs, obtained on the day of the yellow fever booster vaccination. This sequence originates from a man aged 18 to 29 who received the YFV17D yellow fever vaccine. CDR3 DNA sequence: TGCAGTGCCATCGCCAGGGGGCGAGGAAAACTGTTTTTT. Amino acids: CSAIARGRGKLFF.